These 23 T cell receptor beta chains were all obtained from the same sample, sequenced in a study of T cells in women clearing cervical HPV infection. Method: immunoSEQ multiplex PCR; TCRdb's copy keeps in-frame clones and lacks some. The specimen's table records approximately 52,000 clones. The sequenced sample was blood buffy coat. These receptor sequences come from a woman aged 18 to 75 with a cervical HPV16 infection that either progressed to CIN3+ or cleared (not recorded which).

CDR3 sequence: CASSGGTGNTEAFF. CDR3 DNA, as far as it was read: TGTGCCAGCAGCGGGGGGACAGGGAACACTGAA. The chain couples TRBV5-4 to TRBJ1-1; 8 nucleotides line up with TRBD1. From the germline J gene comes the end of the CDR3, since the read stops 3 residues before it. Germline CDR1 SGHNT, CDR2 YYREEE (reference sequence). The CDR3 loop spans 14 amino acids. V gave up 4 bases and J gave up 1 base; unmatched junction bases: 3.

Regarding this clone: The DNA ends 3 residues before the CDR3 does, and the rest of the CDR3 is filled in from the germline J gene. The chain carries TRBV2 and TRBJ1-2; D is ambiguous. Looked up from germline, CDR1 is SNHLY and CDR2 is FYNNEI. The CDR3 extends over 11 amino acids. The ends were cut back, 7 bases at V and 0 bases at J, with 3 bases in the middle. The DNA read from the CDR3 is TGTGCCAGCAAGGCTAACTATGGC. Protein: CASKANYG. The whole CDR3 protein reads CASKANYGYTF.

The CDR3 reads CASSFIVAKNIQYF. The CDR3 bases that were read are TGTGCCAGCAGCTTTATCGTAGCCAAAAACATT. The genes are TRBV7-2 and TRBJ2-4; D uncertain. The sequence runs out 3 residues before the end of the CDR3; the remainder is reconstructed from the germline J gene. V lost 3 bases, J lost 0 bases, and 6 bases lay in between. There are 14 residues in the CDR3. Looked up from germline, CDR1 is SGHTA and CDR2 is FQGNSA.

Points on this clone: The read halts 3 residues ahead of the CDR3 end, with the missing end drawn from the germline J gene. The chain recombines TRBV18 with TRBJ1-1; possible D gene TRBD1, 6 bases. This CDR3 has 14 amino acids. The ends were cut back, 1 base at V and 3 bases at J, with 9 bases in the middle. Looked up from germline, CDR1 is KGHSH and CDR2 is LQKENI. CDR3 bases read: TGTGCCAGCTCACCACTCAGGGGAGACACTGAA. It translates to CASSPLRGDTE. The whole CDR3 sequence reads CASSPLRGDTEAFF.

A word on this clone: The read falls 3 residues short of the CDR3 end, and the missing part is taken from the germline J gene. The chain links TRBV28 to TRBJ2-7, with D possibly called TRBD1 or TRBD2 (5 bases each). Germline loops: CDR1 MDHEN, CDR2 SYDVKM. This CDR3 region has 12 residues. Trimming left V 5 bases short and J 3 bases short, with 8 bases between. The CDR3 bases that were read are TGTGCCAGCAGTGAGGGGTTCTACGAG. It encodes CASSEGFYE. The CDR3 reads in full as CASSEGFYEQYF.

On this clone: The CDR3 end falls 3 residues outside the read, so it is completed with the germline J gene. This chain uses TRBV12-3 or TRBV12-4 with TRBJ2-3; 10 bases fit TRBD2. J was trimmed by 4 bases and V by 6 bases; bases with no gene match: 7. This CDR3 contains 15 residues. The CDR3 is CASRAGTSAADTQYF. Incomplete CDR3 DNA: TGTGCCAGCAGAGCCGGGACTAGCGCGGCAGATACG.

CDR3 DNA (partial): TGTGCCAGCAGCTCCTACCTCCCAGATACG. It is translated as CASSSYLPDT. The CDR3 as a whole reads CASSSYLPDTQYF. The rearrangement uses TRBV7-8 and TRBJ2-3, with no clear D. The read terminates 3 residues ahead of where the CDR3 ends, so the germline J gene completes it. Germline assignment: CDR1 SGHVS and CDR2 FQNEAQ. V lost 4 bases and J lost 4, with 9 bases in between. The CDR3 loop spans 13 amino acids.

Regarding this clone: The read ends 3 residues shy of where the CDR3 ends; the end is completed using the germline J gene. V is TRBV7-2 and J is TRBJ2-7; 10 bases agree with TRBD1. The CDR3 has 15 residues. Germline lookup yields CDR1 SGHTA and CDR2 FQGNSA. The V gene end was trimmed by 4 bases and the J gene end by 2 bases; junction bases not matched to a gene: 5. The CDR3: CASSSRDRGAYEQYF. CDR3 DNA (partial): TGTGCCAGCAGCTCCCGGGACAGGGGTGCCTACGAG.

Comment on this clone: The read halts 3 residues ahead of the CDR3 end, with the missing end drawn from the germline J gene. V and J are TRBV7-9 and TRBJ1-4, with 8 bases identical to TRBD1. V lost 8 bases to trimming and J lost 9 bases; unmatched junction nucleotides: 8. Per germline, CDR1 SEHNR and CDR2 FQNEAQ (reference sequence). CDR3 length: 13 amino acids. Here the CDR3 reads CASDRGPRQKLFF. The covered CDR3 bases are TGTGCCAGCGACAGGGGACCCCGACAAAAA.

With respect to this clone: The read ends 3 residues early relative to the CDR3; the germline J gene fills the gap. The chain recombines TRBV5-4 with TRBJ2-7; TRBD2 matches at 9 bases. Looked up from germline, CDR1 is SGHNT and CDR2 is YYREEE (reference sequence). Trimming cost V 4 bases and J 3 bases; bases outside gene matches: 8. The CDR3 consists of 15 residues. CDR3 bases read: TGTGCCAGCAGCAGTCCGGGACTAGCCAACTACGAG. It translates to CASSSPGLANYE. From start to end, the CDR3 is CASSSPGLANYEQYF.

With respect to this clone: The read falls 3 residues short of the CDR3 end, and the missing part is taken from the germline J gene. The rearrangement joins TRBV19 to TRBJ1-1, with 7 positions matching TRBD1. The V gene's germline CDR1 is LNHDA and CDR2 SQIVND (reference sequence). V shed 6 bases, J shed 0 bases, and the junction held 7 bases outside the gene matches. The CDR3 runs to 15 residues. The CDR3 reads CASSLTGTVNTEAFF. The CDR3 DNA, read in part, is TGTGCCAGTAGCCTGACCGGGACAGTGAACACTGAA.

Worth noting for this clone: The read gets to within 3 residues of the CDR3 end, and the germline J gene fills in the rest. V and J are TRBV5-1 and TRBJ2-1, with 12 positions matching TRBD2. The germline CDR1 and CDR2 sequences are SGHRS and YFSETQ. Unmatched junction bases numbered 4, after V lost 0 bases and J lost 9 bases. CDR3 size: 15 residues. The CDR3 here is CASSLGLAGVIEQFF. CDR3 bases read: TGCGCCAGCAGCTTGGGACTAGCGGGAGTTATTGAG.

Comments on this clone: Read coverage stops 3 residues before the CDR3 terminus; the germline J gene supplies the remainder. J is TRBJ2-5 and V is TRBV4-1, with 10 bases matching TRBD1. Germline-derived CDR1 and CDR2 are MGHRA and YSYEKL. With 5 bases clipped from V and 5 bases from J, the junction kept 11 bases outside the gene matches. The CDR3 totals 16 residues. The CDR3 sequence is CASSTGTGAAGETQYF. CDR3 DNA (partial): TGCGCCAGCAGCACCGGGACAGGGGCCGCCGGGGAGACC.

About this clone itself: The DNA ends 3 residues before the CDR3 does, and the rest of the CDR3 is filled in from the germline J gene. The gene calls are TRBV20-1 and TRBJ2-1; D call uncertain. Germline CDR1 and CDR2: DFQATT and SNEGSKA (reference sequence). The CDR3 totals 10 residues. The V end lost 6 bases, the J end lost 7 bases, and 7 bases lay between the germline ends. CDR3 DNA (partial): TGCAGTGCCTACCGGAATGAG. Its protein product is CSAYRNE. The entire CDR3 protein is CSAYRNEQFF.

For this clone: The CDR3 end is not reached by the read, which stops 3 residues before it; the germline J gene fills it in. J is TRBJ2-1 and V is TRBV25-1; D is perhaps TRBD1 (6 bases). The germline V gene encodes CDR1 MGHDK and CDR2 SYGVNS. This CDR3 has 15 residues. The germline V and J ends were trimmed by 1 base and 5 bases, with 12 bases remaining between them. CDR3 protein: CASSEFGTPNNEQFF. CDR3 DNA, as far as it was read: TGTGCCAGCAGTGAATTTGGGACACCTAACAATGAG. The variable domain in full, with the rest retrieved from reference TRBV25-1 and TRBJ2-1, is EADIYQTPRYLVIGTGKKITLECSQTMGHDKMYWYQQDPGMELHLIHYSYGVNSTEKGDLSSESTVSRIRTEHFPLTLESARPSHTSQYLCASSEFGTPNNEQFFGPGTRLTVL.

A word on this clone: The read terminates 3 residues before the CDR3 end, so the remaining end is supplied by the germline J gene. The rearrangement uses TRBV20-1 and TRBJ1-2; maybe TRBD1 (5 bases). The CDR3 extends over 12 amino acids. Germline V CDR1 and CDR2: DFQATT, SNEGSKA (reference sequence). The ends were cut back, 3 bases at V and 3 bases at J, with 8 bases in the middle. CDR3 DNA (partial): TGCAGTGCTAGTCCGGGGGACTATGGC. Translation: CSASPGDYG. The full CDR3 protein reads CSASPGDYGYTF.

The chain's CDR3 is CASSPRGRGAYEQYF. The part of the CDR3 DNA that was read is TGTGCCAGCTCACCACGGGGAAGGGGTGCCTACGAG. V and J are TRBV18 and TRBJ2-7; maybe TRBD1 (5 bases). Read data end 3 residues before the CDR3 end; the end is taken from the germline J gene. This CDR3 is built from 15 residues. V was clipped by 1 base and J by 2 bases, with 12 bases between them. Germline V gene data show CDR1 as KGHSH and CDR2 as LQKENI.

Points on this clone: One junction end disagrees with the germline gene, perhaps due to a read error. The observed sequence ends 3 residues before the CDR3 terminus, with the missing tail filled in from the germline J gene. The rearrangement uses TRBV6-2 or TRBV6-3 and TRBJ2-3; 9 nucleotides line up with TRBD2. This CDR3 is 16 amino acids long. CDR1 and CDR2 (germline): MNHEY, SVGEGT. The sequenced CDR3 bases are TGTGTCAGCAGTTACGGGGGGACTAGCATCACAGATACG. Protein sequence: CVSSYGGTSITDT. The full CDR3 sequence reads CVSSYGGTSITDTQYF.

Turning to this clone: The read ends 3 residues early relative to the CDR3; the germline J gene fills the gap. The V gene is TRBV7-3, the J gene TRBJ2-2; weak D call: TRBD1 (5 bases). This CDR3 is 14 amino acids long. V lost 5 bases and J lost 6, with 13 bases in between. The germline V gene encodes CDR1 SGHTA and CDR2 FQGTGA. CDR3 loop: CASSPQTVAGELFF. The CDR3 DNA, read in part, is TGTGCCAGCAGCCCCCAGACAGTGGCCGGGGAG.

CDR3 loop: CSAPGTDNRSSYNSPLHF. CDR3 DNA, as far as it was read: TGCAGTGCTCCAGGGACAGATAATAGGAGCTCCTATAATTCACCC. The V gene is TRBV20-1, the J gene TRBJ1-6, with 7 positions matching TRBD1. The read comes to an end 3 residues before the CDR3 does, leaving the germline J gene to fill in the end. The CDR3 loop spans 18 amino acids. The germline CDR1 and CDR2 sequences are DFQATT and SNEGSKA (reference sequence). Germline trimming cut 5 bases from V and 0 bases from J; bases unmatched to any gene: 13.

Comments on this clone: The read ends 3 residues early relative to the CDR3; the germline J gene fills the gap. V usage is TRBV5-1 and J usage is TRBJ2-1; TRBD1 matches at 7 bases. CDR3 size: 14 residues. The germline CDR1 and CDR2 sequences are SGHRS and YFSETQ. The J segment lost 3 bases and the V segment lost 0 bases, leaving 0 bases of the junction unmatched. CDR3 DNA (partial): TGCGCCAGCAGCTTGGGACAGGGCTACAATGAG. Its protein product is CASSLGQGYNE. In full, the CDR3 reads CASSLGQGYNEQFF. Full variable domain (remainder filled in from reference TRBV5-1 and TRBJ2-1): KAGVTQTPRYLIKTRGQQVTLSCSPISGHRSVSWYQQTPGQGLQFLFEYFSETQRNKGNFPGRFSGRQFSNSRSEMNVSTLELGDSALYLCASSLGQGYNEQFFGPGTRLTVL.

In the case of this clone: The read falls 3 residues short of the CDR3 end, and the missing part is taken from the germline J gene. The chain carries TRBV7-2 and TRBJ1-2, with D maybe TRBD1 (5 bases). The ends were cut back, 7 bases at V and 4 bases at J, with 16 bases in the middle. There are 14 residues in the CDR3. Germline CDR1 and CDR2: SGHTA and FQGNSA. CDR3 loop: CASNPGGKVYGYTF. The DNA read from the CDR3 is TGTGCCAGCAACCCGGGGGGGAAGGTCTATGGC.

As to this clone: The read terminates 3 residues before the CDR3 end, so the remaining end is supplied by the germline J gene. J is TRBJ2-3 and V is TRBV4-2; TRBD2 matches at 13 bases. Germline assignment: CDR1 LGHNA and CDR2 YNFKEQ. V was clipped by 1 base and J by 4 bases; unmatched bases: 8. There are 18 residues in the CDR3. The CDR3 bases that were read are TGTGCCAGCAGCCAAGTCACTAGCGGGAGGGGCAGGGCAGATACG. Residues: CASSQVTSGRGRADT. The whole CDR3 protein is CASSQVTSGRGRADTQYF.